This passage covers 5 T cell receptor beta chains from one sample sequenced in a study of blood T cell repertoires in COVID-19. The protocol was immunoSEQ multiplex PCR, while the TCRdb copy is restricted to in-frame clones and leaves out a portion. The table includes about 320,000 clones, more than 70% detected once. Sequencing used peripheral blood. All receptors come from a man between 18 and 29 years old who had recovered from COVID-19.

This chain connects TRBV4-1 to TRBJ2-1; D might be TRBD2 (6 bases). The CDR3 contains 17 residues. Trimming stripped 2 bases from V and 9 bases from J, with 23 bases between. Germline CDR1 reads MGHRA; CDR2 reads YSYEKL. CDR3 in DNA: TGCGCCAGCAGCCAAAACCCAGCCGGAGGGCCATCTGTTGAGCAGTTCTTC. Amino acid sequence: CASSQNPAGGPSVEQFF.

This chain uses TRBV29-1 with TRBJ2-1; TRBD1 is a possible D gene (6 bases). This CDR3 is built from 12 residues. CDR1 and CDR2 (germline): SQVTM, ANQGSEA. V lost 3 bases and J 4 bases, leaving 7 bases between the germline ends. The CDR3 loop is CSVDRGYNEQFF. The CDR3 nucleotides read TGCAGCGTTGACAGGGGTTACAATGAGCAGTTCTTC.

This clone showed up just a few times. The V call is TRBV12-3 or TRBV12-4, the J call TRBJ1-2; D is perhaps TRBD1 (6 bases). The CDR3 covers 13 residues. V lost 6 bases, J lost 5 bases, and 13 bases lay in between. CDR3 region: CASSTPTGYGYTF. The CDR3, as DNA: TGTGCCAGCAGCACACCTACAGGGTATGGCTACACCTTC.

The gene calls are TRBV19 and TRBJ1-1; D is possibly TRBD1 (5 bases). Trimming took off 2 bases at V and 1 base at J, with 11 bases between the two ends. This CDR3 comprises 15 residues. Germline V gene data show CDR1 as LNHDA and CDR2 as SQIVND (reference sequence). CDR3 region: CASSIRGSGNTEAFF. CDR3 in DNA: TGTGCCAGTAGTATAAGGGGTTCGGGGAACACTGAAGCTTTCTTT.

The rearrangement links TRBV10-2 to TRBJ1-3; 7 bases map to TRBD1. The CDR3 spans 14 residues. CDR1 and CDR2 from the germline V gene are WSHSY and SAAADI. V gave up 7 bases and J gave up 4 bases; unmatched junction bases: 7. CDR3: CASKGAGEGNTIYF. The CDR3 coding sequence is TGCGCCAGCAAGGGGGCAGGCGAAGGAAACACCATATATTTT.